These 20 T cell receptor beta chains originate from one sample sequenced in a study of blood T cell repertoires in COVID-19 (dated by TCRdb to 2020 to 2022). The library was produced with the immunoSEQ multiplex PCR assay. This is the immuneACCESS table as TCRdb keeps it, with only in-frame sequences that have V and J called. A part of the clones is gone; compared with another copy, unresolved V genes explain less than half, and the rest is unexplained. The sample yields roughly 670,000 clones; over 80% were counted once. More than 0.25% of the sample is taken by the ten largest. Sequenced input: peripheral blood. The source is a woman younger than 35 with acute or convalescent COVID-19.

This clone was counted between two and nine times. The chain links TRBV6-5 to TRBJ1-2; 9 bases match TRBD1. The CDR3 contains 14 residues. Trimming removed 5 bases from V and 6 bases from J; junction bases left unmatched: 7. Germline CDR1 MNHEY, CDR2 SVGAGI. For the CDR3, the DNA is TGTGCCAGCAGTCGAACAGGGGGCGCGGATGGCTACACCTTC. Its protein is CASSRTGGADGYTF.

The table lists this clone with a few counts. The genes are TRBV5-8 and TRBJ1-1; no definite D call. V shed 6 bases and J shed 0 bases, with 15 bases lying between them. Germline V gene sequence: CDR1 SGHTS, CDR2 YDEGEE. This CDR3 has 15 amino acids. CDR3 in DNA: TGTGCCAGCAACCCTTGGAGTATCTTGAACACTGAAGCTTTCTTT. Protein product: CASNPWSILNTEAFF.

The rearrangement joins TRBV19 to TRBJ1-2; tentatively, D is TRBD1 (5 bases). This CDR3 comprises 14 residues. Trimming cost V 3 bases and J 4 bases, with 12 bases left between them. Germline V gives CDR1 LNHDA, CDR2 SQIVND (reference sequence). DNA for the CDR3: TGTGCCAGTAGTATGGGACTTGCTCGCTATGGCTACACCTTC. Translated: CASSMGLARYGYTF.

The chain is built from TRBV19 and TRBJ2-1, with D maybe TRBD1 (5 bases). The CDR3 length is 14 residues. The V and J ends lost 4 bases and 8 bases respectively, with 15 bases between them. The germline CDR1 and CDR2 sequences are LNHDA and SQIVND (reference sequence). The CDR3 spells CASSKGWSVDEQFF. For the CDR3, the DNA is TGTGCCAGTAGTAAGGGGTGGAGCGTGGATGAGCAGTTCTTC. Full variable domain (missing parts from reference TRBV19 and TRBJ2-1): DGGITQSPKYLFRKEGQNVTLSCEQNLNHDAMYWYRQDPGQGLRLIYYSQIVNDFQKGDIAEGYSVSREKKESFPLTVTSAQKNPTAFYLCASSKGWSVDEQFFGPGTRLTVL.

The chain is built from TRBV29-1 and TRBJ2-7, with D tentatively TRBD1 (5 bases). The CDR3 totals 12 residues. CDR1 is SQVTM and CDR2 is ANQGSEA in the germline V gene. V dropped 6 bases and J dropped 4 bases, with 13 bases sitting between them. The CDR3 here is CSVAGHGYEQYF. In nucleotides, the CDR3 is TGCAGCGTAGCCGGACACGGATACGAGCAGTACTTC.

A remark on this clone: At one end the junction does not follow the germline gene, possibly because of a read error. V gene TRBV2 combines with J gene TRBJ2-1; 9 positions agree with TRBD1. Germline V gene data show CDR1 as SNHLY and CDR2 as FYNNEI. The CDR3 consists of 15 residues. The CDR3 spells CASSSDRGSHNEQFF. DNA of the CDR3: TGTGCCAGCAGCTCGGACAGGGGCTCCCACAATGAGCAGTTCTTC.

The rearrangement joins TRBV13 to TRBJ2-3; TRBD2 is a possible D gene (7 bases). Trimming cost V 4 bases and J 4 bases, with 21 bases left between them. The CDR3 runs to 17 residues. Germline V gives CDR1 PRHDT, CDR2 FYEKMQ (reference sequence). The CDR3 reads CASSSPAWGGPADTQYF. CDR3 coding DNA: TGTGCCAGCAGCTCCCCGGCGTGGGGGGGCCCCGCAGATACGCAGTATTTT.

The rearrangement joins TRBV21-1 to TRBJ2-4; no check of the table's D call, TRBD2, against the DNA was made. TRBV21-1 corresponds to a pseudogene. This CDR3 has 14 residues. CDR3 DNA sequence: TGTGCCAGCAGCAAAGGTGTCGACGGGGACATTCAGTACTTC. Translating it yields CASSKGVDGDIQYF.

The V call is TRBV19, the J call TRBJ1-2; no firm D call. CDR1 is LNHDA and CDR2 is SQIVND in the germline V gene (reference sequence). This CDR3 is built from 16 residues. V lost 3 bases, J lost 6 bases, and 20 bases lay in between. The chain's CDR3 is CASSIGGPLGENGYTF. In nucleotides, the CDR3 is TGTGCCAGTAGTATTGGCGGACCCCTCGGGGAGAATGGCTACACCTTC.

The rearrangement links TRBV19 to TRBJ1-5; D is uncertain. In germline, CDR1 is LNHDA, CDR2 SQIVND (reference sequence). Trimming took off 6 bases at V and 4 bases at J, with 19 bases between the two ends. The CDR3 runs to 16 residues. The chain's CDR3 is CASSNITGSSNQPQHF. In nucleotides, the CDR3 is TGTGCCAGTAGCAATATCACCGGGTCCTCAAATCAGCCCCAGCATTTT.

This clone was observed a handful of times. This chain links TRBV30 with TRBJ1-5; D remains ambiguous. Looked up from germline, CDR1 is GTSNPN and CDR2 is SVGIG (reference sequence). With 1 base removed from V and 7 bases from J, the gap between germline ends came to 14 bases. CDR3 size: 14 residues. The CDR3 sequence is CAWSEGSRGQPQHF. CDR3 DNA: TGTGCCTGGAGTGAAGGGTCCCGCGGGCAGCCCCAGCATTTT.

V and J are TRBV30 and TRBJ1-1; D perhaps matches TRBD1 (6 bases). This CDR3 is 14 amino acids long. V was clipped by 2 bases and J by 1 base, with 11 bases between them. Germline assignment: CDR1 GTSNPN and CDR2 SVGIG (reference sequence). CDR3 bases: TGTGCCTGGAGTATTCAGGGGAGGAACACTGAAGCTTTCTTT. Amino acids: CAWSIQGRNTEAFF.

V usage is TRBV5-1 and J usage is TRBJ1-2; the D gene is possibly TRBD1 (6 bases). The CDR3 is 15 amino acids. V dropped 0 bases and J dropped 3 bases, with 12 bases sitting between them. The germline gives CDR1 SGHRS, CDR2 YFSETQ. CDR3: CASSLEAGGHYGYTF. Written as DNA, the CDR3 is TGCGCCAGCAGCTTGGAGGCCGGGGGGCACTATGGCTACACCTTC.

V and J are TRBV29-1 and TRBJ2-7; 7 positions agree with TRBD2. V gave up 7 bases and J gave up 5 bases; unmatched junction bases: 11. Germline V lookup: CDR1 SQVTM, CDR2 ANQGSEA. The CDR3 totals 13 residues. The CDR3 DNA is TGCAGCGCGGGGGGTTGGGAGGTAAACGAGCAGTACTTC. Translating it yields CSAGGWEVNEQYF.

CDR3 residues: CARTIRHWTGFDQPQHF. In nucleotides, the CDR3 is TGTGCCAGAACCATCAGACATTGGACAGGGTTTGATCAGCCCCAGCATTTT. The rearrangement joins TRBV5-3 to TRBJ1-5; 8 nucleotides match TRBD1. TRBV5-3 is annotated as an ORF whose role is uncertain. CDR3 length: 17 residues. The V and J ends lost 6 bases and 5 bases, in that order; junction bases with no gene match: 16.

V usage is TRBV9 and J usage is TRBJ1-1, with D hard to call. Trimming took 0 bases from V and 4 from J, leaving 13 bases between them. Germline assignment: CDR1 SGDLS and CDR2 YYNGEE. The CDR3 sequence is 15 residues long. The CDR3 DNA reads TGTGCCAGCAGCGTAGGCGAGGGCTTGGGCACTGAAGCTTTCTTT. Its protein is CASSVGEGLGTEAFF.

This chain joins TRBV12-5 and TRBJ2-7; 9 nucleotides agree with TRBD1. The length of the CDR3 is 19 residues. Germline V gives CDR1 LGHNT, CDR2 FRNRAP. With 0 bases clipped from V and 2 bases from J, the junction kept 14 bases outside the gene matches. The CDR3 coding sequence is TGTGCTAGTGGTTTGGTACTCCCTCCTTCCGGGACAGGGCCCTACGAGCAGTACTTC. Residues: CASGLVLPPSGTGPYEQYF.

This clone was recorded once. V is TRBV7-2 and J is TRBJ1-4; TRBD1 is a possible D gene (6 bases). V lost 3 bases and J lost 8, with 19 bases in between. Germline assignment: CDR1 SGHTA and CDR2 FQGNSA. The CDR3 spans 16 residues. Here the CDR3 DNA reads TGTGCCAGCAGCTTGAACAGGGCGTCGCCCCGGGAAAAACTGTTTTTT. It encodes CASSLNRASPREKLFF.

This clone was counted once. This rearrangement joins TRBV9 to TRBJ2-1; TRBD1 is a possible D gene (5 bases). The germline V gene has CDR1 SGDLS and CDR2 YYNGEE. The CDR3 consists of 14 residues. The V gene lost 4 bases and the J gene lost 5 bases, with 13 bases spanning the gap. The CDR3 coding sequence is TGTGCCAGCAGCTCCCGGACGGACAACAATGAGCAGTTCTTC. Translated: CASSSRTDNNEQFF.

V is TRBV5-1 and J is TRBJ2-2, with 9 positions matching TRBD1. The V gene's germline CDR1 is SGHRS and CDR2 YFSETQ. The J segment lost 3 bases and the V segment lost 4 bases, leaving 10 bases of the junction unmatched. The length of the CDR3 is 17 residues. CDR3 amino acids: CASSLQGQGSHTGELFF. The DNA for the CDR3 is TGCGCCAGCAGCCTACAGGGACAGGGTTCGCACACCGGGGAGCTGTTTTTT.